This T cell receptor beta chain was profiled in a study of T-cell reconstitution after alpha-beta-depleted transplantation in children. Regarding the study as a whole: In some patients, recipient T cells and intrathymic progenitors surviving conditioning explained high day-60 diversity. Several hundred rapidly expanded clones from non-depleted graft cells reportedly supplied alpha-beta T cells about two months post-transplant. Fresh T-cell production supplied most of the T-cell counts and diversity seen one year after transplant.

This clonotype was counted only a few times. No antigen is known for it. Unique molecular identifiers were used in preparing the TCRbeta library. TCRdb processed the PCR reads anew with MiXCR; each CDR3 protein has one entry. The table records 670,000 or so distinct CDR3 sequences, under 15% of them present only once. The CDR3 is 13 residues long. The V gene lost 4 bases and the J gene lost 3 bases, with 9 bases spanning the gap. The sequence was obtained from a girl aged 2 to 9 with congenital amegakaryocytic thrombocytopenia, due to receive a stem cell transplant. The starting material was PBMCs, obtained before TCRalphabeta/CD19-depleted stem cell transplant. This rearrangement joins TRBV12-3 or TRBV12-4 to TRBJ1-1, with D maybe TRBD1 (6 bases). CDR3 residues: CASSSRQDTEAFF. In DNA, the CDR3 is TGTGCCAGCAGTTCACGACAGGACACTGAAGCTTTCTTT.